This T cell receptor (beta chain) was identified during a study of human T cells and chemical hapten exposure. Study-level information: Chiefly women, the patients showed alopecia areata, totalis or universalis.

CDR3 size: 15 residues. Trimming cost V 4 bases and J 7 bases; bases outside gene matches: 5. Germline-derived CDR1 and CDR2 are LGHNA and YSLEER. TCRdb analysed the RACE reads with MiXCR anew, one entry per CDR3 protein. The repertoire holds 80,000 to 95,000 distinct CDR3 sequences, with approximately 10% as singletons. Time point noted: patch test 2, 6 weeks after DPC sensitization. Treatment meaning: therapeutic diphenylcyclopropenone sensitization with weekly scalp DPC. Patients had alopecia, were aged 18 to 70, and were not pregnant. The receptor comes from a man in his forties with alopecia areata. Some clones in this sample may be carry-over from other donors' samples. The specimen comprised whole blood, sampled in connection with sensitization to the hapten diphenylcyclopropenone (DPC). V is TRBV4-3 and J is TRBJ2-2; TRBD1 matches 11 bases. The CDR3 sequence is CASSPGQGANGELFF. The CDR3 DNA is TGCGCCAGCAGCCCTGGACAGGGGGCAAACGGGGAGCTGTTTTTT.